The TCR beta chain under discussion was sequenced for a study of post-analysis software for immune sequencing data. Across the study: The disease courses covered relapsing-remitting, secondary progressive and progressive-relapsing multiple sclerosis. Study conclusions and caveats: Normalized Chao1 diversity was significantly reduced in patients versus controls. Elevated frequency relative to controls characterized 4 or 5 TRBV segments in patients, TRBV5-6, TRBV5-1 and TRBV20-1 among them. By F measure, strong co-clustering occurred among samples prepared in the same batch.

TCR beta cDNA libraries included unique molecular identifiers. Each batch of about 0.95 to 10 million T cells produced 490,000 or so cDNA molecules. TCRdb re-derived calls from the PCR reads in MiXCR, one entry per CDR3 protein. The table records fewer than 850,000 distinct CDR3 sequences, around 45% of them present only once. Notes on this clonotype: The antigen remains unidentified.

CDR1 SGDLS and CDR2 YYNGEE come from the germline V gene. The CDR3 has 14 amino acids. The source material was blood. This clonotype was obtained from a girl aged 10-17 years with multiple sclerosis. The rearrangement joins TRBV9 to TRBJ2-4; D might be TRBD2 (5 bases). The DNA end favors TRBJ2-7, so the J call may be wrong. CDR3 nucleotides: TGTGCCAGCAGCGTAGGGGTCGAGGGCTACGAGCAGTACTTC. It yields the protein CASSVGVEGYEQYF.